The 12 T cell receptor beta chains reported below all come from one sample, sequenced in a study of blood T cell repertoires in COVID-19. TCRdb's table, derived via immunoSEQ multiplex PCR, lists solely in-frame clones and lacks some. The sample yields roughly 230,000 clones, around 85% seen once. Sequenced input: peripheral blood. The receptor source for this set is a woman older than 75 with acute or convalescent COVID-19.

As to this clone: The same CDR3 can be traced to other DNA sequences in this sample. The genes are TRBV3-1 (or the pseudogene TRBV3-2) and TRBJ2-2; D is uncertain. Deletions cut 5 bases from V and 6 bases from J, with 4 bases between. In germline, CDR1 is LGHDT, CDR2 YNNKEL (reference sequence). The CDR3 runs to 11 residues. For the CDR3, the DNA is TGTGCCAGCAGCTTATCCGGGGAGCTGTTTTTT. This encodes CASSLSGELFF.

The chain combines TRBV30 with TRBJ1-1; D remains ambiguous. Trimming removed 1 base from V and 9 bases from J, with 9 bases in between. The germline gives CDR1 GTSNPN, CDR2 SVGIG (reference sequence). The CDR3 runs to 11 residues. This CDR3 is CAWSGTGKAFF. In nucleotides, the CDR3 is TGTGCCTGGAGTGGCACGGGGAAAGCTTTCTTT.

CDR3 DNA sequence: TGTGCCAGCAGTTTGGAGGGAAACGTTTTTGGCTACACCTTC. This codes for CASSLEGNVFGYTF. V is TRBV28 and J is TRBJ1-2; D uncertain. With 3 bases removed from V and 7 bases from J, the gap between germline ends came to 15 bases. CDR1 is MDHEN and CDR2 is SYDVKM in the germline V gene. The CDR3 extends over 14 amino acids.

CDR3 coding DNA: TGTGCCAGTAGTAGTACTAGCGGCTCCTACGAGCAGTACTTC. Its protein product is CASSSTSGSYEQYF. The rearrangement links TRBV19 to TRBJ2-7, with TRBD2 matching over 8 bases. CDR1 LNHDA and CDR2 SQIVND come from the germline V gene (reference sequence). Trimming cost V 4 bases and J 0 bases; bases outside gene matches: 2. This CDR3 comprises 14 residues.

This chain uses TRBV6-1 with TRBJ1-5; D remains unclear. This CDR3 comprises 15 residues. Trimming cost V 3 bases and J 2 bases, with 11 bases left between them. CDR1 is MNHNS, CDR2 SASEGT, per germline. CDR3 in amino acids: CASSDGRQGNQPQHF. CDR3 nucleotide sequence: TGTGCCAGCAGTGATGGGAGGCAGGGCAATCAGCCCCAGCATTTT.

The chain is built from TRBV7-8 and TRBJ2-7, with 7 bases matching TRBD1. The CDR3 totals 17 residues. Trimming at V came to 5 bases and at J to 0 bases, leaving 13 bases not matched to a gene. The germline V gene encodes CDR1 SGHVS and CDR2 FQNEAQ. The CDR3 is CASSRNLRGQSSYEQYF. CDR3 nucleotides: TGTGCCAGCAGCCGGAACCTACGGGGACAGAGCTCCTACGAGCAGTACTTC.

The J gene is TRBJ1-2, the V gene TRBV6-4, with 10 bases matching TRBD1. V trimming: 2 bases; J trimming: 7 bases; junction bases outside the gene matches: 1. Germline V gives CDR1 MRHNA, CDR2 SNTAGT. CDR3 length equals 13 residues. In DNA, the CDR3 is TGTGCCAGCAGTGACAGGACAGGGGGTGGCTACACCTTC. Protein product: CASSDRTGGGYTF.

This sequence joins TRBV2 and TRBJ2-7; tentatively, D is TRBD2 (6 bases). V lost 7 bases and J lost 0, with 13 bases in between. The CDR3 runs 14 residues. Germline V CDR1 and CDR2: SNHLY, FYNNEI. Here the CDR3 DNA reads TGTGCCAGCAAATTGGCGGGAAGCTCCTACGAGCAGTACTTC. This translates into CASKLAGSSYEQYF.

This chain joins TRBV2 and TRBJ1-2; D possibly corresponds to TRBD1 (6 bases). Germline values: CDR1 SNHLY, CDR2 FYNNEI. The CDR3 runs to 14 residues. V was shortened by 6 bases and J by 2 bases, with 13 bases between the two germline ends. CDR3 protein: CASRERGGNYGYTF. In DNA, the CDR3 is TGTGCCAGCAGGGAGAGGGGGGGGAACTATGGCTACACCTTC.

As DNA, the CDR3 is TGTGCCAGCAGCCAAGGGGCCCGGCGGGGGGTCTTCTTC. This sequence encodes CASSQGARRGVFF. J is TRBJ2-1 and V is TRBV3-1 (or the pseudogene TRBV3-2); 8 positions match TRBD2. The CDR3 runs to 13 residues. The trim removed 1 base at V and 16 bases at J, leaving 9 bases unmatched. Germline CDR1 reads LGHDT; CDR2 reads YNNKEL (reference sequence).

The chain couples TRBV5-1 to TRBJ1-2, with 10 bases aligning to TRBD1. The CDR3 contains 15 residues. In germline, CDR1 is SGHRS, CDR2 YFSETQ. The V and J ends lost 0 bases and 7 bases, in that order; junction bases with no gene match: 6. The CDR3 DNA sequence: TGCGCCAGCAGCTTGGTTGGGGACAGGGGCTCTGGCTACACCTTC. This translates into CASSLVGDRGSGYTF.

V usage is TRBV28 and J usage is TRBJ1-2; 7 positions match TRBD1. From germline, CDR1 is MDHEN and CDR2 SYDVKM. The CDR3 has 14 residues. Losses at the gene ends were 5 bases for V and 5 bases for J; bases not matched to a gene: 8. CDR3 DNA sequence: TGTGCCAGCAGTGATAACAGGGGACGGTATGGCTACACCTTC. The encoded protein is CASSDNRGRYGYTF.